This T cell receptor (beta chain) was documented in a study of cytomegalovirus exposure and HLA in healthy donors. Looked up from germline, CDR1 is MNHEY and CDR2 is SMNVEV (reference sequence). The CDR3 contains 18 residues. Trimming cost V 8 bases and J 4 bases; bases outside gene matches: 19. This PCR relied on a set of 60 Vbeta primers and 13 Jbeta primers. Data came from immunoSEQ multiplex PCR; TCRdb stores just in-frame clones and leaves some out. The repertoire consists of 100,000 or so clones, with about four fifths occurring once and the leading ten covering 1.5% to 2%. This chain joins TRBV27 and TRBJ2-1, with 8 bases lining up with TRBD2. Sample: PBMCs. The sequence came from a woman aged 40 to 55 in good health and CMV-seronegative. For the CDR3, the DNA is TGTGCCAGCGTACGCACAGGACCGGGACTAGGAGATTACAATGAGCAGTTCTTC. It encodes CASVRTGPGLGDYNEQFF.